The 32 T cell receptor beta chains below all came from one sample that was sequenced in a study of cytomegalovirus exposure and HLA in healthy donors (dated by TCRdb to about 2017). Library construction relied on the immunoSEQ multiplex PCR assay. The multiplex PCR relied on a mix of 60 forward primers for TCR Vbeta segments and 13 reverse primers for TCR Jbeta segments. TCRdb limited this immuneACCESS table to in-frame rearrangements with V and J called. A share of clones is missing; checked studies link under half to unresolved V genes, and the rest is unexplained. The sample table shows more than 95,000 clones, and over 65% are seen once. The leading ten clones occupy more than 3% of the sample. Sequenced: PBMCs. Receptor source: a man aged 30-40 years in good health and CMV-seronegative.

As concerns this clone: One junction end disagrees with the germline gene, perhaps due to a read error. The V gene is TRBV19, the J gene TRBJ1-5; 9 bases line up with TRBD1. Per the germline V gene, CDR1 is LNHDA and CDR2 is SQIVND (reference sequence). CDR3 length: 14 residues. In DNA form, the CDR3 reads TGTGCCAGTAGTGTAGACAGGGGGAATCAGCCCCAGCATTTT. It specifies CASSVDRGNQPQHF.

J is TRBJ1-2 and V is TRBV6-4, with 11 positions matching TRBD1. The CDR3 has 17 residues. V lost 6 bases to trimming and J lost 5 bases; unmatched junction nucleotides: 14. Germline V gene sequence: CDR1 MRHNA, CDR2 SNTAGT. The DNA of the CDR3 is TGTGCCAGCAGCCCCGCGCCAGGACAGGGGGCCTTGTATGGCTACACCTTC. Its translation is CASSPAPGQGALYGYTF.

The CDR3 loop reads CASSLRTGTTYSLSYEQYF. DNA of the CDR3: TGTGCCAGCAGCTTAAGGACAGGGACTACGTATTCCCTTTCCTACGAGCAGTACTTC. The chain is built from TRBV7-8 and TRBJ2-7; possible D gene TRBD1, 8 bases. The CDR3 length is 19 residues. With 2 bases removed from V and 1 base from J, the gap between germline ends came to 24 bases. CDR1 is SGHVS and CDR2 is FQNEAQ in the germline V gene.

This clone was detected only a few times. This chain links TRBV27 with TRBJ1-6; tentatively, D is TRBD1 (6 bases). The germline gives CDR1 MNHEY, CDR2 SMNVEV (reference sequence). The CDR3 is 18 residues long. V lost 3 bases, J lost 2 bases, and 17 bases lay in between. The CDR3 region is CASSFSSGGNTYNSPLHF. CDR3 sequence (DNA): TGTGCCAGCAGTTTTTCGTCGGGGGGCAATACCTATAATTCACCCCTCCACTTT.

This sequence joins TRBV5-8 and TRBJ2-1; 10 nucleotides match TRBD1. V shed 4 bases and J 7 bases; nucleotides not matched to a gene: 11. The CDR3 consists of 16 residues. CDR1 and CDR2 (germline): SGHTS, YDEGEE. In DNA form, the CDR3 reads TGTGCCAGCAGCACCTGGATCGGACAGGGGGGGAATGAGCAGTTCTTC. The encoded protein is CASSTWIGQGGNEQFF.

The chain couples TRBV5-4 to TRBJ2-7; 9 bases line up with TRBD2. V shed 4 bases, J shed 1 base, and the junction held 6 bases outside the gene matches. This CDR3 region has 15 residues. Germline assignment: CDR1 SGHNT and CDR2 YYREEE (reference sequence). The CDR3 DNA reads TGTGCCAGCAGCCCGACGGGACTAGCATCCTACGAGCAGTACTTC. As protein: CASSPTGLASYEQYF.

The chain recombines TRBV15 with TRBJ2-7, with D perhaps TRBD1 (6 bases). This CDR3 has 15 residues. V was trimmed by 11 bases and J by 5 bases, leaving 25 bases between them. Germline CDR1 and CDR2: LNHNV and YYDKDF (reference sequence). The CDR3 loop reads CASGRVGTPPDEQYF. The CDR3 coding sequence is TGTGCCTCTGGGAGAGTGGGGACACCCCCCGACGAGCAGTACTTC.

The V gene is TRBV2, the J gene TRBJ2-1; 9 bases map to TRBD2. Germline V gene lookup returns CDR1 SNHLY and CDR2 FYNNEI. The CDR3 contains 14 residues. J lost 9 bases, V lost 8 bases, and 11 bases had no gene match. CDR3 nucleotide sequence: TGTGCCAGCGGACAGCGGGGGGTCCTTGGTGAGCAGTTCTTC. The encoded protein is CASGQRGVLGEQFF.

The J gene is TRBJ2-1, the V gene TRBV6-5, with TRBD1 matching over 7 bases. Germline-derived CDR1 and CDR2 are MNHEY and SVGAGI. This CDR3 has 15 residues. The junction had 7 bases not matched to a gene; V was cut back by 0 bases and J by 8 bases. The CDR3, as DNA: TGTGCCAGCAGTTACTCTGGACAGGACCCCCATGAGCAGTTCTTC. Amino acid sequence: CASSYSGQDPHEQFF.

The chain is built from TRBV9 and TRBJ1-5, with D possibly matching TRBD1 (6 bases). Germline V CDR1 and CDR2: SGDLS, YYNGEE. CDR3 size: 15 residues. The V and J ends lost 3 bases and 0 bases respectively, with 10 bases between them. The CDR3 sequence: CASSDGQNSNQPQHF. CDR3 sequence (DNA): TGTGCCAGCAGCGATGGACAGAATAGCAATCAGCCCCAGCATTTT.

CDR3 coding DNA: TGTGCCAGCAGTACCGGACTAGCGGGGATTTCAAACGAGACTGAGCAGTTCTTC. Translation: CASSTGLAGISNETEQFF. V gene TRBV28 combines with J gene TRBJ2-1, with TRBD2 matching 12 bases. Unmatched junction bases numbered 17, after V lost 5 bases and J lost 9 bases. CDR1 is MDHEN, CDR2 SYDVKM, per germline. The CDR3 is made up of 18 amino acids.

The chain combines TRBV4-2 with TRBJ2-1; perhaps TRBD2 as D (6 bases). The CDR3 has 17 amino acids. Germline loops: CDR1 LGHNA, CDR2 YNFKEQ. The germline V and J ends were trimmed by 0 bases and 5 bases, with 17 bases remaining between them. Here the CDR3 reads CASSQESTRSRNNEQFF. The CDR3 DNA reads TGTGCCAGCAGCCAAGAGTCGACTAGGTCCAGGAACAATGAGCAGTTCTTC.

This chain connects TRBV21-1 to TRBJ2-7; the table's D call, TRBD2, was not checked against the DNA. TRBV21-1 is an annotated pseudogene. This CDR3 has 19 amino acids. As DNA, the CDR3 is TGTGCCAGCAGCGCTACACTAGCGGGAGGACAAAATTTCTCCTACGAGCAGTACTTC. Protein sequence: CASSATLAGGQNFSYEQYF.

The J gene is TRBJ1-5, the V gene TRBV19, with 9 bases lining up with TRBD1. Trimming removed 5 bases from V and 3 bases from J; junction bases left unmatched: 11. The CDR3 consists of 17 residues. Germline CDR1 and CDR2: LNHDA and SQIVND (reference sequence). In DNA, the CDR3 is TGTGCCAGTAGTGCCCCTTGGGGACAGGGCTTCAATCAGCCCCAGCATTTT. It is translated as CASSAPWGQGFNQPQHF.

The CDR3 region is CASSFVRESSYEQYF. CDR3 nucleotide sequence: TGTGCCAGCAGCTTTGTGCGGGAGAGCTCCTACGAGCAGTACTTC. The chain employs TRBV7-9 and TRBJ2-7, with TRBD2 matching over 7 bases. The CDR3 spans 15 residues. Germline trimming cut 3 bases from V and 0 bases from J; bases unmatched to any gene: 5. Germline CDR1 and CDR2: SEHNR and FQNEAQ (reference sequence).

V is TRBV27 and J is TRBJ2-7; D might be TRBD1 (6 bases). This CDR3 contains 13 residues. Between the trimmed V and J ends, which lost 5 bases and 5 bases, there was a span of 13 bases. Germline loops: CDR1 MNHEY, CDR2 SMNVEV (reference sequence). Written as DNA, the CDR3 is TGTGCCAGCAGTACCACAGGGTCTAACGAGCAGTACTTC. It codes for CASSTTGSNEQYF.

This sequence joins TRBV29-1 and TRBJ2-3; D possibly corresponds to TRBD1 (5 bases). V was shortened by 6 bases and J by 4 bases, with 11 bases between the two germline ends. This CDR3 is 12 amino acids long. Germline lookup yields CDR1 SQVTM and CDR2 ANQGSEA. CDR3 amino acids: CSVIGAADTQYF. CDR3 in DNA: TGCAGCGTCATAGGGGCCGCAGATACGCAGTATTTT.

J is TRBJ2-3 and V is TRBV29-1, with TRBD1 identical over 9 bases. There are 12 residues in the CDR3. V shed 3 bases and J 6 bases; nucleotides not matched to a gene: 1. The germline V gene has CDR1 SQVTM and CDR2 ANQGSEA. The CDR3 region is CSVDGQGDTQYF. In DNA, the CDR3 is TGCAGCGTTGACGGACAGGGGGATACGCAGTATTTT.

The rearrangement joins TRBV5-4 to TRBJ2-5; 13 bases line up with TRBD2. Germline V lookup: CDR1 SGHNT, CDR2 YYREEE (reference sequence). This CDR3 has 16 amino acids. The V gene end was trimmed by 4 bases and the J gene end by 1 base; junction bases not matched to a gene: 4. CDR3 DNA: TGTGCCAGCAGCCGGACTAGCGGGGGAGCCCAAGAGACCCAGTACTTC. It specifies CASSRTSGGAQETQYF.

The sample holds one count of this clone. This sequence joins TRBV4-3 and TRBJ2-7, with 10 bases matching TRBD1. CDR3 size: 15 residues. CDR1 is LGHNA, CDR2 YSLEER, per germline. The J segment lost 6 bases and the V segment lost 0 bases, leaving 5 bases of the junction unmatched. For the CDR3, the DNA is TGCGCCAGCAGCCAAGATTTGACAGGGGGCCCCGAGCAGTACTTC. It specifies CASSQDLTGGPEQYF.

This clone showed up just a few times. The rearrangement links TRBV9 to TRBJ2-7; 8 nucleotides match TRBD2. V shed 2 bases and J 2 bases; nucleotides not matched to a gene: 6. The CDR3 sequence is 15 residues long. Per germline, CDR1 SGDLS and CDR2 YYNGEE. This CDR3 is CASSVLAGFPYEQYF. In nucleotides, the CDR3 is TGTGCCAGCAGCGTGTTAGCGGGGTTTCCCTACGAGCAGTACTTC.

The CDR3 nucleotides are TGTGCCAGTATCCAGGGGGCGGACGCCTACGAGCAGTACTTC. It encodes CASIQGADAYEQYF. This chain uses TRBV28 with TRBJ2-7; TRBD1 matches at 8 bases. The length of the CDR3 is 14 residues. V was clipped by 9 bases and J by 2 bases; unmatched bases: 9. Germline CDR1 reads MDHEN; CDR2 reads SYDVKM.

The chain has TRBV7-2 and TRBJ2-7, with TRBD2 as a possible D gene (6 bases). The CDR3 extends over 14 amino acids. V lost 3 bases and J lost 0, with 9 bases in between. Germline CDR1 SGHTA, CDR2 FQGNSA. The CDR3 bases are TGTGCCAGCAGCTTCACCGGGAGCTCCTACGAGCAGTACTTC. Translation: CASSFTGSSYEQYF. Based on the CDR3 plus reference TRBV7-2 and TRBJ2-7, the full variable domain is GAGVSQSPSNKVTEKGKDVELRCDPISGHTALYWYRQSLGQGLEFLIYFQGNSAPDKSGLPSDRFSAERTGGSVSTLTIQRTQQEDSAVYLCASSFTGSSYEQYFGPGTRLTVT.

CDR3 protein: CASSTDSGSYEQYF. The DNA for the CDR3 is TGTGCCAGTAGTACGGATAGCGGGAGCTACGAGCAGTACTTC. The chain employs TRBV19 and TRBJ2-7; 9 positions match TRBD2. Germline assignment: CDR1 LNHDA and CDR2 SQIVND (reference sequence). Trimming took 4 bases from V and 3 from J; bases not matched to a gene: 4. CDR3 length equals 14 residues.

The V and J genes are TRBV25-1 and TRBJ2-7, with a weak D call TRBD2 (5 bases). The CDR3 length is 17 residues. Germline V CDR1 and CDR2: MGHDK, SYGVNS. Between the trimmed V and J ends, which lost 3 bases and 3 bases, there was a span of 21 bases. The CDR3 loop reads CASSEHYREEGIYEQYF. The CDR3 nucleotides read TGTGCCAGCAGTGAGCATTACCGGGAAGAGGGAATCTACGAGCAGTACTTC.

The chain recombines TRBV19 with TRBJ1-1; weak D call: TRBD1 (6 bases). The germline CDR1 and CDR2 sequences are LNHDA and SQIVND (reference sequence). V was trimmed by 8 bases and J by 1 base, leaving 29 bases between them. This CDR3 has 19 residues. DNA for the CDR3: TGTGCCAGTGGGGGCGTTTTTTATCCGGGCCGAACGGAGAACACTGAAGCTTTCTTT. This translates into CASGGVFYPGRTENTEAFF.

This clone occurred once. The J gene is TRBJ1-4, the V gene TRBV30; D call uncertain. The CDR3 consists of 14 residues. Deletions cut 5 bases from V and 0 bases from J, with 10 bases between. Germline V gene data show CDR1 as GTSNPN and CDR2 as SVGIG (reference sequence). DNA of the CDR3: TGTGCCTGGGGCCGACTTGCAACTAATGAAAAACTGTTTTTT. Residues: CAWGRLATNEKLFF.

This sequence joins TRBV29-1 and TRBJ2-3; D unclear. There are 10 residues in the CDR3. V lost 3 bases and J 5 bases, leaving 3 bases between the germline ends. The germline CDR1 and CDR2 sequences are SQVTM and ANQGSEA. The CDR3 sequence is CSVERDTQYF. CDR3 nucleotide sequence: TGCAGCGTTGAGAGAGATACGCAGTATTTT.

The chain employs TRBV5-1 and TRBJ2-7; maybe TRBD1 (6 bases). Trimming stripped 4 bases from V and 6 bases from J, with 14 bases between. Per germline, CDR1 SGHRS and CDR2 YFSETQ. The CDR3 has 13 residues. The CDR3 loop reads CASSPGVSGEQYF. The CDR3 DNA reads TGCGCCAGCAGCCCAGGGGTCTCGGGCGAGCAGTACTTC.

The chain carries TRBV5-1 and TRBJ1-3, with D tentatively TRBD1 (5 bases). The CDR3 has 13 residues. CDR1 is SGHRS, CDR2 YFSETQ, per germline. V lost 1 base to trimming and J lost 9 bases, with 11 bases between them. CDR3 protein: CASSLPAGGTIYF. The DNA for the CDR3 is TGCGCCAGCAGCTTGCCCGCCGGGGGCACCATATATTTT.

This chain uses TRBV7-9 with TRBJ2-7; 13 bases are shared with TRBD2. The CDR3 is 17 residues long. V shed 6 bases and J 3 bases; nucleotides not matched to a gene: 11. Germline assignment: CDR1 SEHNR and CDR2 FQNEAQ (reference sequence). The chain's CDR3 is CASSPTSGGTKIYEQYF. CDR3 nucleotides: TGTGCCAGCAGTCCGACTAGCGGGGGGACCAAGATCTACGAGCAGTACTTC.

The chain is built from TRBV28 and TRBJ2-7; 7 bases are shared with TRBD1. The CDR3 runs 14 residues. The trim removed 3 bases at V and 2 bases at J, leaving 4 bases unmatched. Germline CDR1 reads MDHEN; CDR2 reads SYDVKM. CDR3 coding DNA: TGTGCCAGCAGTTTGACAGGGACGGCCTACGAGCAGTACTTC. Its translation: CASSLTGTAYEQYF.